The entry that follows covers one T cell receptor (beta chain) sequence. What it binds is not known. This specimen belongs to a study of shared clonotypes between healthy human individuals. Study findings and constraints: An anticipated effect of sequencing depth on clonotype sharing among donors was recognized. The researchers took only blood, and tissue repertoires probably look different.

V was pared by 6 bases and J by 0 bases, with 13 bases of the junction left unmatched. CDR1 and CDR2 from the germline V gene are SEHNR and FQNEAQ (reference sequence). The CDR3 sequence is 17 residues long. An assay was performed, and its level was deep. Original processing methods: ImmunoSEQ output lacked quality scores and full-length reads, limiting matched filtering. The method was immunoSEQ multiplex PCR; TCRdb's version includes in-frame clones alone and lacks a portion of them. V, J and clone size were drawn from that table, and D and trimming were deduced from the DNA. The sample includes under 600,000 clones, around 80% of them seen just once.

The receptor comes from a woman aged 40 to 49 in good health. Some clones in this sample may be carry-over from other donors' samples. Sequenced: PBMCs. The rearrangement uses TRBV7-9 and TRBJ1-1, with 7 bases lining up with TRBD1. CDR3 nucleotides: TGTGCCAGCAGGGCCGACAGGGCCACTTCAATGAACACTGAAGCTTTCTTT. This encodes CASRADRATSMNTEAFF.